The 21 T cell receptor beta chains below were found in one sample sequenced in a study of blood T cell repertoires in COVID-19. Libraries were prepared by immunoSEQ multiplex PCR; TCRdb keeps only in-frame clonotypes and omits some of them. The data contain 180,000 or so clones, more than 70% of them singletons. The sequencing input was peripheral blood. These receptors were obtained from a middle-aged man with active or convalescent COVID-19.

This clone has only one observation. This chain uses TRBV15 with TRBJ1-2; perhaps TRBD1 as D (6 bases). Trimming took 6 bases from V and 8 from J, leaving 16 bases between them. This CDR3 spans 13 amino acids. Germline V lookup: CDR1 LNHNV, CDR2 YYDKDF (reference sequence). CDR3 in DNA: TGTGCCACCAGTCCCGCACAGGGCGTCGGCTACACCTTC. Residues: CATSPAQGVGYTF.

This rearrangement joins TRBV18 to TRBJ2-7; the D gene is possibly TRBD1 (6 bases). The CDR3 is made up of 14 amino acids. Trimming removed 2 bases at V and 1 base at J, with 9 bases between. CDR1 and CDR2 from the germline V gene are KGHSH and LQKENI. This CDR3 reads CASSPKTGSYEQYF. As DNA, the CDR3 is TGTGCCAGCTCACCAAAGACAGGTTCCTACGAGCAGTACTTC.

CDR3 amino acids: CASSPHRAGTEAFF. The CDR3 nucleotides are TGTGCCAGCAGCCCTCACAGGGCTGGGACTGAAGCTTTCTTT. The chain recombines TRBV14 with TRBJ1-1, with a weak D call TRBD1 (6 bases). There are 14 residues in the CDR3. Trimming left V 4 bases short and J 5 bases short, with 14 bases between. Germline CDR1 and CDR2: SGHDN and FVKESK.

The chain combines TRBV7-9 with TRBJ2-7; perhaps TRBD2 as D (6 bases). This CDR3 has 13 amino acids. The germline CDR1 and CDR2 sequences are SEHNR and FQNEAQ (reference sequence). V gave up 4 bases and J gave up 5 bases, with 12 bases separating them. CDR3 region: CASSSGTGNEQYF. For the CDR3, the DNA is TGTGCCAGCAGCTCCGGGACTGGAAACGAGCAGTACTTC.

V and J are TRBV10-3 and TRBJ2-3, with TRBD1 matching 8 bases. With 0 bases clipped from V and 4 bases from J, the junction kept 6 bases outside the gene matches. The CDR3 is made up of 16 amino acids. Germline lookup yields CDR1 ENHRY and CDR2 SYGVKD. CDR3 nucleotide sequence: TGTGCCATCAGTGAGTCAGTTCAGGGGGCATCAGATACGCAGTATTTT. It yields the protein CAISESVQGASDTQYF.

The chain uses TRBV3-1 (or the pseudogene TRBV3-2) and TRBJ1-5, with D possibly TRBD1 on 6 matching bases. There are 13 residues in the CDR3. Germline CDR1 and CDR2: LGHDT and YNNKEL (reference sequence). V gave up 6 bases and J gave up 7 bases, with 13 bases separating them. The CDR3 region has the DNA TGTGCCAGCAGTACAGGGTCCCCCCAGCCCCAGCATTTT. Protein product: CASSTGSPQPQHF.

The chain carries TRBV5-4 and TRBJ2-2; 10 bases line up with TRBD2. Germline V lookup: CDR1 SGHNT, CDR2 YYREEE (reference sequence). J was trimmed by 5 bases and V by 3 bases; bases with no gene match: 13. There are 18 residues in the CDR3. CDR3 in DNA: TGTGCCAGCAGCTCCGAAGTCGAGCGGGGGGGCCGGACCGGGGAGCTGTTTTTT. As protein: CASSSEVERGGRTGELFF.

The chain carries TRBV18 and TRBJ2-7; a possible D gene is TRBD1 (6 bases). V was cut by 0 bases and J by 9 bases, with 21 bases left in between. The CDR3 is 16 residues long. The germline V gene encodes CDR1 KGHSH and CDR2 LQKENI. In DNA, the CDR3 is TGTGCCAGCTCACCACCAGGTACAGGGCAATCCTTTGGGCAGTACTTC. Protein product: CASSPPGTGQSFGQYF.

The genes are TRBV28 and TRBJ2-1; 8 bases fit TRBD2. The CDR3 is made up of 15 amino acids. Per germline, CDR1 MDHEN and CDR2 SYDVKM. Trimming took 7 bases from V and 3 from J; bases not matched to a gene: 8. This CDR3 is CASTPLSGVYNEQFF. The CDR3 DNA follows: TGTGCCAGCACTCCCCTTAGCGGGGTCTACAATGAGCAGTTCTTC.

This chain uses TRBV2 with TRBJ1-5; D unclear. Germline V CDR1 and CDR2: SNHLY, FYNNEI. V was pared by 7 bases and J by 0 bases, with 16 bases between. This CDR3 has 16 residues. As DNA, the CDR3 is TGTGCCAGCACTCGCACGTCAGGATATAGCAATCAGCCCCAGCATTTT. Amino acids: CASTRTSGYSNQPQHF.

J is TRBJ2-5 and V is TRBV9; unclear D gene. The V gene lost 3 bases and the J gene lost 5 bases, with 17 bases spanning the gap. CDR3 length: 15 residues. Germline V gives CDR1 SGDLS, CDR2 YYNGEE. CDR3 nucleotides: TGTGCCAGCAGCGGATCCGGCTCCCCGAGGGAGACCCAGTACTTC. As protein: CASSGSGSPRETQYF.

The chain joins TRBV30 to TRBJ1-2; D not certain. The V end was cut by 0 bases, the J end by 4 bases, with 15 bases between. CDR1 and CDR2 from the germline V gene are GTSNPN and SVGIG (reference sequence). The CDR3 covers 15 residues. The CDR3: CAWSVLGGDFYGYTF. CDR3 DNA sequence: TGTGCCTGGAGTGTTCTCGGTGGAGACTTCTATGGCTACACCTTC.

The V and J genes are TRBV6-5 and TRBJ1-1; D might be TRBD1 (6 bases). Germline V gives CDR1 MNHEY, CDR2 SVGAGI. This CDR3 has 15 residues. V lost 0 bases and J 6 bases, leaving 14 bases between the germline ends. CDR3 loop: CASSYSSGGAAEAFF. For the CDR3, the DNA is TGTGCCAGCAGTTACTCATCGGGGGGCGCCGCTGAAGCTTTCTTT.

The chain is built from TRBV5-1 and TRBJ2-6; 8 bases are shared with TRBD1. This CDR3 is 16 amino acids long. V lost 6 bases to trimming and J lost 3 bases; unmatched junction nucleotides: 8. From germline, CDR1 is SGHRS and CDR2 YFSETQ. In nucleotides, the CDR3 is TGCGCCAGCAAGCAGGGGGCGATCGGTGGGGCCAACGTCCTGACTTTC. Amino acids: CASKQGAIGGANVLTF. Complete variable domain (other parts from reference TRBV5-1 and TRBJ2-6): KAGVTQTPRYLIKTRGQQVTLSCSPISGHRSVSWYQQTPGQGLQFLFEYFSETQRNKGNFPGRFSGRQFSNSRSEMNVSTLELGDSALYLCASKQGAIGGANVLTFGAGSRLTVL.

A single count supports this clone. The chain combines TRBV11-3 with TRBJ1-5, with 9 positions matching TRBD1. CDR1 is SGHNT, CDR2 YENEEA, per germline. V gave up 10 bases and J gave up 0 bases; unmatched junction bases: 13. The CDR3 is 17 amino acids. Here the CDR3 DNA reads TGTGCCAAAGGGGGGACAGGGAGGGCGTATAGCAATCAGCCCCAGCATTTT. Residues: CAKGGTGRAYSNQPQHF. Full variable domain (outside the CDR3, taken from reference TRBV11-3 and TRBJ1-5): EAGVVQSPRYKIIEKKQPVAFWCNPISGHNTLYWYLQNLGQGPELLIRYENEEAVDDSQLPKDRFSAERLKGVDSTLKIQPAELGDSAVYLCAKGGTGRAYSNQPQHFGDGTRLSIL.

The chain joins TRBV19 to TRBJ1-5, with D unresolved. This CDR3 has 13 residues. Germline CDR1 LNHDA, CDR2 SQIVND (reference sequence). The V and J ends lost 3 bases and 9 bases respectively, with 12 bases between them. In nucleotides, the CDR3 is TGTGCCAGTAGTATGAAGGGCGGAGGGCCCCAGCATTTT. It translates to CASSMKGGGPQHF.

The CDR3 region is CASNLDSSSYNEQFF. For the CDR3, the DNA is TGCGCCAGCAATCTGGACAGTAGCTCCTACAATGAGCAGTTCTTC. The rearrangement joins TRBV10-2 to TRBJ2-1, with a weak D call TRBD1 (6 bases). CDR3 size: 15 residues. Trimming shortened V by 7 bases and J by 0 bases, and 13 bases separated the two germline ends. The germline V gene encodes CDR1 WSHSY and CDR2 SAAADI.

The genes are TRBV21-1 and TRBJ1-5; TRBD1 was called by the table and not checked on the DNA. TRBV21-1 is annotated as a pseudogene. The CDR3 is 16 amino acids. This CDR3 reads CASRGGLTGVNQPQHF. CDR3 DNA sequence: TGTGCCAGCAGGGGTGGGTTGACAGGGGTAAATCAGCCCCAGCATTTT.

The rearrangement links TRBV5-1 to TRBJ1-4; D is unclear. Germline lookup yields CDR1 SGHRS and CDR2 YFSETQ. This CDR3 has 16 amino acids. V was shortened by 0 bases and J by 0 bases, with 9 bases between the two germline ends. The CDR3 reads CASSLERVATNEKLFF. In DNA, the CDR3 is TGCGCCAGCAGCTTGGAGAGGGTTGCAACTAATGAAAAACTGTTTTTT.

The chain recombines TRBV3-1 (or the pseudogene TRBV3-2) with TRBJ2-5, with 9 bases that match TRBD1. CDR1 and CDR2 from the germline V gene are LGHDT and YNNKEL (reference sequence). CDR3 length: 17 residues. V shed 0 bases and J 2 bases; nucleotides not matched to a gene: 7. CDR3 bases: TGTGCCAGCAGCCAAGATAGGGACAGGGTATGGCAAGAGACCCAGTACTTC. It yields the protein CASSQDRDRVWQETQYF.

This clone appeared a single time. The rearrangement uses TRBV27 and TRBJ2-7; 11 positions match TRBD2. The germline V gene has CDR1 MNHEY and CDR2 SMNVEV (reference sequence). There are 14 residues in the CDR3. The V segment lost 6 bases and the J segment 3 bases; nucleotides outside the gene matches: 4. The CDR3 region is CASRRLAGSYEQYF. In DNA, the CDR3 is TGTGCCAGCAGGCGACTAGCGGGGAGCTACGAGCAGTACTTC.